Below, 29 T cell receptor beta chains from the same sample are listed, as sequenced in a study of human CD8 memory T cell subsets (dated by TCRdb to 2020 to 2021). A Human TCR Profiling Kit was used to prepare UMI-labeled 5' RACE TCRbeta libraries. TCRdb reprocessed the raw reads; every CDR3 protein sequence is a single record, and DNA is not supplied. The sample's records list 7,000 to 7,500 distinct CDR3 sequences. Around 20% of the sample is held by the ten biggest clonotypes. Specimen: CD8+ T cells from PBMCs. The receptors stem from a human donor in good health.

This chain uses TRBV5-1 with TRBJ2-1; TCRdb's D call, TRBD1, is unchecked because there is no DNA. The germline CDR1 and CDR2 sequences are SGHRS and YFSETQ. This CDR3 region has 15 residues. The chain's CDR3 is CASSLLGQGGDEQFF.

The CDR3 here is CSVRAGDYNEQFF. The chain has TRBV20-1 and TRBJ2-1; no DNA is available, so the TRBD2 call from TCRdb remains unchecked. The CDR3 covers 13 residues. The germline gives CDR1 DFQATT, CDR2 SNEGSKA (reference sequence).

The V call is TRBV4-2, the J call TRBJ2-1; TCRdb outputs TRBD2, but without DNA this stays unchecked. Germline-derived CDR1 and CDR2 are LGHNA and YNFKEQ. The CDR3 consists of 16 residues. This CDR3 is CASSQDYSGSGNEQFF.

Measured by frequency, this clonotype is medium-sized. This chain joins TRBV7-9 and TRBJ1-2; TCRdb names TRBD1, which stays unverified in the absence of DNA. Germline V gene sequence: CDR1 SEHNR, CDR2 FQNEAQ (reference sequence). There are 15 residues in the CDR3. This chain's CDR3 is CASSSGTGGNYGYTF.

V and J are TRBV4-3 and TRBJ2-1. The CDR3 spans 16 residues. Germline loops: CDR1 LGHNA, CDR2 YSLEER. The CDR3 is CASSQDVRGSYNEQFF.

The chain joins TRBV28 to TRBJ1-2; the D gene TCRdb calls, TRBD1, cannot be checked with no DNA. The CDR3 covers 14 residues. CDR1 is MDHEN, CDR2 SYDVKM, per germline. The CDR3: CASSTSTGTHGYTF.

The chain uses TRBV7-2 and TRBJ2-3; absent DNA, TCRdb's TRBD1 call cannot be checked. This CDR3 spans 18 amino acids. Germline CDR1 reads SGHTA; CDR2 reads FQGNSA. CDR3 sequence: CASSLALGVFSPVDTQYF.

The chain uses TRBV20-1 and TRBJ2-1; TCRdb's assignment of TRBD1 cannot be checked, as there is no DNA. CDR1 DFQATT and CDR2 SNEGSKA come from the germline V gene (reference sequence). The CDR3 spans 14 residues. This CDR3 is CSATFGDVVHEQFF.

The rearrangement joins TRBV19 to TRBJ1-1. This CDR3 is built from 14 residues. Germline CDR1 and CDR2: LNHDA and SQIVND (reference sequence). CDR3 in amino acids: CASSIDRWNTEAFF.

This clonotype is medium-sized by frequency. Here the CDR3 reads CSARATLAGYEQYF. The chain combines TRBV20-1 with TRBJ2-7; there is no DNA to check the TCRdb D call of TRBD2. The CDR3 loop spans 14 amino acids. CDR1 is DFQATT, CDR2 SNEGSKA, per germline (reference sequence).

This chain uses TRBV5-1 with TRBJ1-2. The CDR3 has 13 residues. Germline lookup yields CDR1 SGHRS and CDR2 YFSETQ. CDR3 protein: CASSSGQSYGYTF.

This clonotype is deemed medium-sized (0.01 to 0.1%) by its frequency. This chain uses TRBV2 with TRBJ1-5; TCRdb reports TRBD1, a call that lacks DNA to check it against. In germline, CDR1 is SNHLY, CDR2 FYNNEI. The CDR3 length is 15 residues. Here the CDR3 reads CASRSRGGGFWPQHF.

The chain joins TRBV6-2 or TRBV6-3 to TRBJ2-2. The CDR3 totals 14 residues. The germline V gene has CDR1 MNHEY and CDR2 SVGEGT. The CDR3 loop is CASSYDGETGELFF.

The rearrangement uses TRBV28 and TRBJ1-1; absent DNA, TCRdb's TRBD1 call cannot be checked. Germline V gene sequence: CDR1 MDHEN, CDR2 SYDVKM. This CDR3 is 17 amino acids long. The CDR3 protein is CASSPLGRVEVNTEAFF.

This chain uses TRBV28 with TRBJ2-1; lacking DNA, the TRBD1 call made by TCRdb goes unchecked. CDR3 length: 15 amino acids. Germline V gene sequence: CDR1 MDHEN, CDR2 SYDVKM. The CDR3 is CASRGGLSSYNEQFF.

The chain carries TRBV7-9 and TRBJ2-1; TCRdb indicates TRBD2, and absent DNA this call remains unverified. CDR1 and CDR2 (germline): SEHNR, FQNEAQ (reference sequence). The CDR3 runs to 14 residues. The CDR3: CASSLGTVYNEQFF.

The CDR3 is CSARSGPDSSEAFF. V is TRBV20-1 and J is TRBJ1-1; TCRdb designates TRBD1, a call that cannot be tested without DNA. CDR1 is DFQATT, CDR2 SNEGSKA, per germline (reference sequence). This CDR3 spans 14 amino acids.

The chain combines TRBV9 with TRBJ2-4; TCRdb proposes TRBD1, but this gene call is untestable without DNA. Germline CDR1 SGDLS, CDR2 YYNGEE. There are 14 residues in the CDR3. CDR3 protein: CASSVGDRGYIQYF.

V and J are TRBV6-6 and TRBJ1-5; TCRdb selects TRBD1, and the lack of DNA leaves this call unchecked. The CDR3 length is 15 residues. The germline CDR1 and CDR2 sequences are MNHNY and SVGAGI (reference sequence). The CDR3 loop is CASSYRTGSNQPQHF.

The chain couples TRBV15 to TRBJ2-4; TCRdb designates TRBD2, a call that cannot be tested without DNA. CDR1 and CDR2 from the germline V gene are LNHNV and YYDKDF (reference sequence). The CDR3 extends over 17 amino acids. CDR3 amino acids: CATSRERPAGIKNIQYF.

The chain is built from TRBV7-9 and TRBJ2-2; checking the TCRdb D call of TRBD2 is not possible without DNA. The CDR3 extends over 15 amino acids. Looked up from germline, CDR1 is SEHNR and CDR2 is FQNEAQ (reference sequence). CDR3 sequence reads: CASEGLGEITGELFF.

This chain connects TRBV7-9 to TRBJ1-5. This CDR3 has 12 residues. In germline, CDR1 is SEHNR, CDR2 FQNEAQ (reference sequence). The CDR3 sequence is CASSLDNQPQHF. The full variable domain, with the rest looked up from reference TRBV7-9 and TRBJ1-5, is DTGVSQNPRHKITKRGQNVTFRCDPISEHNRLYWYRQTLGQGPEFLTYFQNEAQLEKSRLLSDRFSAERPKGSFSTLEIQRTEQGDSAMYLCASSLDNQPQHFGDGTRLSIL.

The chain recombines TRBV3-1 with TRBJ2-1; TCRdb outputs TRBD2, but without DNA this stays unchecked. This CDR3 is 14 amino acids long. CDR1 and CDR2 from the germline V gene are LGHDT and YNNKEL (reference sequence). CDR3 in amino acids: CASTQGEASNEQFF.

V gene TRBV11-2 combines with J gene TRBJ2-1; absent DNA, TCRdb's TRBD2 call cannot be checked. The CDR3 extends over 16 amino acids. Germline V gene data show CDR1 as SGHAT and CDR2 as FQNNGV. The CDR3 loop is CASSPGGATRRNEQFF.

V is TRBV20-1 and J is TRBJ2-7; as DNA is missing, the TRBD2 call by TCRdb cannot be tested. The V gene's germline CDR1 is DFQATT and CDR2 SNEGSKA (reference sequence). The CDR3 has 13 amino acids. CDR3 amino acids: CSSGTSEPYEQYF.

This clonotype counts as medium-sized by frequency. The chain couples TRBV29-1 to TRBJ2-7; TCRdb proposes TRBD1, but this gene call is untestable without DNA. The germline V gene has CDR1 SQVTM and CDR2 ANQGSEA. The CDR3 is made up of 14 amino acids. The CDR3 sequence: CSVGQGTGFNEQYF.

The chain is built from TRBV20-1 and TRBJ2-1. The CDR3 has 14 amino acids. The germline CDR1 and CDR2 sequences are DFQATT and SNEGSKA (reference sequence). CDR3 protein: CSARESLAGFQQFF.

V gene TRBV20-1 combines with J gene TRBJ2-7; the D call of TRBD1 rests on TCRdb alone, since no DNA is present to check it. From germline, CDR1 is DFQATT and CDR2 SNEGSKA (reference sequence). CDR3 length: 14 residues. CDR3: CSAPGGQGAVEQYF.

CDR3 protein: CASSLRVLPDEQYF. The chain carries TRBV28 and TRBJ2-7; TCRdb reports TRBD2, a call that lacks DNA to check it against. CDR1 MDHEN and CDR2 SYDVKM come from the germline V gene. This CDR3 is 14 amino acids long.